The 17 T cell receptor beta chains reported below all come from one sample, sequenced in a study of cytomegalovirus exposure and HLA in healthy donors. Assay: immunoSEQ multiplex PCR; the TCRdb copy retains only in-frame clones and omits some. The data contain about 160,000 clones, approximately 96% of them seen just once; the ten biggest clones take up about 0.94%. Sequenced input: PBMCs. Receptor source: a woman younger than 30 in good health and CMV-seronegative.

The chain is built from TRBV6-5 and TRBJ1-2; no firm D call. The CDR3 is made up of 15 amino acids. With 0 bases removed from V and 0 bases from J, the gap between germline ends came to 8 bases. CDR1 is MNHEY, CDR2 SVGAGI, per germline. CDR3 nucleotide sequence: TGTGCCAGCAGTTACTCCCGGCTAGCTAACTATGGCTACACCTTC. It translates to CASSYSRLANYGYTF.

The gene calls are TRBV10-2 and TRBJ1-1; D may be TRBD1 (6 bases). The germline V and J ends were trimmed by 7 bases and 1 base, with 10 bases remaining between them. Germline V gives CDR1 WSHSY, CDR2 SAAADI. The CDR3 totals 13 residues. CDR3 DNA: TGCGCCAGCACTAGGACAGCGAACACTGAAGCTTTCTTT. Its protein product is CASTRTANTEAFF.

This sequence joins TRBV11-2 and TRBJ2-1; 7 nucleotides agree with TRBD1. Germline assignment: CDR1 SGHAT and CDR2 FQNNGV. The CDR3 length is 16 residues. V trimming: 5 bases; J trimming: 5 bases; junction bases outside the gene matches: 12. For the CDR3, the DNA is TGTGCCAGCAGCGCAAATTGGGGACAGAAAAACAATGAGCAGTTCTTC. It specifies CASSANWGQKNNEQFF.

V is TRBV13 and J is TRBJ2-7, with D possibly being TRBD2 (6 bases). The CDR3 contains 14 residues. V was pared by 0 bases and J by 3 bases, with 9 bases between. Per germline, CDR1 PRHDT and CDR2 FYEKMQ (reference sequence). CDR3 amino acids: CASSLGGGNYEQYF. For the CDR3, the DNA is TGTGCCAGCAGCTTAGGGGGGGGAAACTACGAGCAGTACTTC.

V is TRBV5-1 and J is TRBJ1-5; D not certain. Trimming removed 0 bases from V and 0 bases from J, with 7 bases in between. Germline V CDR1 and CDR2: SGHRS, YFSETQ. CDR3 length: 15 amino acids. The CDR3 region has the DNA TGCGCCAGCAGCTTGGAGGCGGATAGCAATCAGCCCCAGCATTTT. It encodes CASSLEADSNQPQHF.

The genes are TRBV18 and TRBJ2-5; possible D gene TRBD2, 6 bases. V shed 5 bases and J shed 5 bases, with 18 bases lying between them. This CDR3 comprises 15 residues. The germline gives CDR1 KGHSH, CDR2 LQKENI. DNA for the CDR3: TGTGCCAGCTCATCGGGACTGACCCCTGGGGAGACCCAGTACTTC. It encodes CASSSGLTPGETQYF.

V is TRBV7-9 and J is TRBJ2-6, with a tentative D call TRBD2 (6 bases). CDR3 length: 17 residues. Trimming removed 6 bases at V and 5 bases at J, with 20 bases between. The germline V gene encodes CDR1 SEHNR and CDR2 FQNEAQ (reference sequence). The CDR3 protein is CASSLRAGNPRANVLTF. In nucleotides, the CDR3 is TGTGCCAGCAGTTTAAGGGCGGGGAACCCTCGGGCCAACGTCCTGACTTTC. The entire variable domain, with the rest obtained from reference TRBV7-9 and TRBJ2-6, is as follows: DTGVSQNPRHKITKRGQNVTFRCDPISEHNRLYWYRQTLGQGPEFLTYFQNEAQLEKSRLLSDRFSAERPKGSFSTLEIQRTEQGDSAMYLCASSLRAGNPRANVLTFGAGSRLTVL.

The chain uses TRBV4-3 and TRBJ1-5; 7 bases line up with TRBD1. There are 15 residues in the CDR3. Germline V gives CDR1 LGHNA, CDR2 YSLEER. J gave up 0 bases and V 4 bases, and 3 bases lay outside the gene matches. Written as DNA, the CDR3 is TGCGCCAGCAGCCCGGGACAGTATAGCAATCAGCCCCAGCATTTT. It translates to CASSPGQYSNQPQHF.

V gene TRBV5-1 combines with J gene TRBJ2-5; no firm D call. Trimming cost V 1 base and J 5 bases, with 9 bases left between them. This CDR3 region has 13 residues. Germline CDR1 and CDR2: SGHRS and YFSETQ. CDR3 amino acids: CASSLTLRETQYF. As DNA, the CDR3 is TGCGCCAGCAGCTTGACCCTCAGGGAGACCCAGTACTTC.

V gene TRBV6-1 combines with J gene TRBJ1-1, with D perhaps matching TRBD1 (6 bases). From germline, CDR1 is MNHNS and CDR2 SASEGT. The CDR3 is 15 amino acids. V was trimmed by 3 bases and J by 1 base, leaving 12 bases between them. The CDR3, as DNA: TGTGCCAGCAGTGATAAGGGACACTCGAACACTGAAGCTTTCTTT. It encodes CASSDKGHSNTEAFF.

V gene TRBV4-1 combines with J gene TRBJ1-2; TRBD1 is a possible D gene (6 bases). V lost 0 bases and J 5 bases, leaving 13 bases between the germline ends. Germline CDR1 reads MGHRA; CDR2 reads YSYEKL. The CDR3 runs to 15 residues. In DNA form, the CDR3 reads TGCGCCAGCAGCCAAGAGAGTGCGGGGGCATATGGCTACACCTTC. Residues: CASSQESAGAYGYTF.

On this clone itself: One end of the junction varies from germline; a read error may be responsible. The rearrangement links TRBV7-7 to TRBJ1-4; TRBD1 matches 9 bases. This CDR3 has 14 amino acids. Per the germline V gene, CDR1 is SSHAT and CDR2 is FNYEAQ (reference sequence). The CDR3 nucleotides read TGTGCTAGCAGCTCCGGGACAGGGAATGAAAAACTGTTTTTT. Residues: CASSSGTGNEKLFF.

J is TRBJ1-1 and V is TRBV9, with 9 nucleotides matching TRBD1. The CDR3 is 15 residues long. V gave up 6 bases and J gave up 2 bases; unmatched junction bases: 8. Germline lookup yields CDR1 SGDLS and CDR2 YYNGEE. The CDR3 nucleotides are TGTGCCAGCAAAAGGACAGGGGAAGGAAACACTGAAGCTTTCTTT. This codes for CASKRTGEGNTEAFF.

In its sample, this clone was seen once. The rearrangement links TRBV6-1 to TRBJ1-2; possibly TRBD1 for D (5 bases). The CDR3 is 14 amino acids. Deletions cut 7 bases from V and 4 bases from J, with 16 bases between. Germline V gene lookup returns CDR1 MNHNS and CDR2 SASEGT. The CDR3 DNA reads TGTGCCAGCACCTCTGGGGGGTCGCCCTATGGCTACACCTTC. Its translation: CASTSGGSPYGYTF.

The chain has TRBV7-2 and TRBJ2-2, with TRBD1 matching 8 bases. The V gene's germline CDR1 is SGHTA and CDR2 FQGNSA. V lost 5 bases and J lost 1; bases outside the gene matches: 9. The CDR3 totals 17 residues. The CDR3 nucleotides read TGTGCCAGCAGCCCCGGACAGGGTTGGGGGAACACCGGGGAGCTGTTTTTT. Translation gives CASSPGQGWGNTGELFF.

This sequence joins TRBV4-1 and TRBJ1-2; D is ambiguous. The CDR3 runs to 11 residues. Trimming removed 0 bases at V and 7 bases at J, with 3 bases between. Looked up from germline, CDR1 is MGHRA and CDR2 is YSYEKL. CDR3 bases: TGCGCCAGCAGCCAAGATCGTGGCTACACCTTC. It translates to CASSQDRGYTF.

The genes are TRBV2 and TRBJ1-2; maybe TRBD1 (6 bases). This CDR3 has 15 amino acids. With 7 bases removed from V and 4 bases from J, the gap between germline ends came to 19 bases. Germline V gene lookup returns CDR1 SNHLY and CDR2 FYNNEI. DNA for the CDR3: TGTGCCAGCACCCGGGGAGAGGGGGTAGCCTATGGCTACACCTTC. It encodes CASTRGEGVAYGYTF.